This T cell receptor (beta chain) was captured by sequencing in a study of T cells after yellow fever vaccination. This CDR3 has 16 residues. Trimming left V 2 bases short and J 5 bases short, with 17 bases between. Germline assignment: CDR1 KGHDR and CDR2 SFDVKD. TCRdb reprocessed the 5' RACE reads via MiXCR and lists one record per CDR3 protein. This table has approximately 250,000 distinct CDR3 sequences, roughly 6.2% appearing once. This clonotype came up a few times. Its target is not known. General study points: The study found a weaker secondary response that peaked faster, day 5 versus 15.

This specimen consisted of CD4+ T cells sorted from PBMCs, obtained on the day of the yellow fever booster vaccination. The sequence was collected from a man in his thirties or forties who received the YFV17D yellow fever vaccine. The rearrangement links TRBV24-1 to TRBJ2-5; tentatively, D is TRBD1 (5 bases). The DNA of the CDR3 is TGTGCCACCAGTGATTCGCAGGACGTTAAGGGGGAGACCCAGTACTTC. This gives the protein CATSDSQDVKGETQYF.